These 15 T cell receptor beta chains share one sample of origin, sequenced in a study of technical replicates of blood from a few donors. Repertoires were generated with immunoSEQ multiplex PCR, while TCRdb's copy carries only in-frame clones and drops some. The table has under 75,000 clones, 85% to 95% seen once; the top ten hold about 4.5%. Sequenced sample: PBMCs. The receptors were sampled from a human donor in good health. Some clones in this sample may be carry-over from other donors' samples.

This sequence joins TRBV7-2 and TRBJ2-3, with D possibly matching TRBD1 (5 bases). The CDR3 has 15 residues. Trimming left V 2 bases short and J 2 bases short, with 11 bases between. The germline V gene encodes CDR1 SGHTA and CDR2 FQGNSA. This CDR3 reads CASSLTSRATDTQYF. The CDR3 DNA sequence: TGTGCCAGCAGCTTAACCAGCAGGGCCACAGATACGCAGTATTTT.

The chain links TRBV15 to TRBJ2-1, with 7 bases aligning to TRBD2. CDR1 is LNHNV, CDR2 YYDKDF, per germline (reference sequence). The CDR3 runs to 16 residues. J lost 2 bases, V lost 2 bases, and 6 bases had no gene match. The CDR3 loop is CATSRLASGPYNEQFF. The DNA of the CDR3 is TGTGCCACCAGCAGATTGGCTAGCGGACCCTACAATGAGCAGTTCTTC.

The chain carries TRBV11-2 and TRBJ2-4; TRBD2 aligns across 9 bases. V lost 5 bases and J lost 9; bases outside the gene matches: 14. The germline V gene encodes CDR1 SGHAT and CDR2 FQNNGV. CDR3 size: 16 residues. The CDR3 DNA reads TGTGCCAGCAGCCCCCTCTGGCGGGAGGGCCTTAGCATTCAGTACTTC. It translates to CASSPLWREGLSIQYF.

This clone is a singleton in its sample. The V call is TRBV6-5, the J call TRBJ2-3; a possible D gene is TRBD1 (7 bases). The V gene's germline CDR1 is MNHEY and CDR2 SVGAGI. V shed 5 bases and J shed 8 bases, with 17 bases lying between them. This CDR3 comprises 14 residues. This CDR3 is CASSPAGQSSTQYF. DNA for the CDR3: TGTGCCAGCAGTCCGGCGGGACAGTCTTCTACGCAGTATTTT.

This clone showed up just once. The genes are TRBV7-6 and TRBJ2-3; 7 bases fit TRBD1. From germline, CDR1 is SGHVS and CDR2 FNYEAQ. The CDR3 length is 16 residues. J gave up 2 bases and V 6 bases, and 11 bases lay outside the gene matches. CDR3 coding DNA: TGTGCCAGCAGTCCACTTCCGGGACAGACCACAGATACGCAGTATTTT. Encoded protein: CASSPLPGQTTDTQYF.

CDR3 protein: CASSLNRATHF. CDR3 sequence (DNA): TGTGCCAGCAGCTTAAACAGGGCTACGCATTTT. This rearrangement joins TRBV7-3 to TRBJ1-5; D may be TRBD1 (6 bases). The CDR3 covers 11 residues. Trimming left V 1 base short and J 15 bases short, with 10 bases between. Germline V CDR1 and CDR2: SGHTA, FQGTGA. The full variable domain, completed using reference TRBV7-3 and TRBJ1-5, is GAGVSQTPSNKVTEKGKYVELRCDPISGHTALYWYRQSLGQGPEFLIYFQGTGAADDSGLPNDRFFAVRPEGSVSTLKIQRTERGDSAVYLCASSLNRATHFGDGTRLSIL.

V gene TRBV7-8 combines with J gene TRBJ1-2; 8 bases map to TRBD1. The germline V gene has CDR1 SGHVS and CDR2 FQNEAQ. The CDR3 totals 16 residues. The junction had 8 bases not matched to a gene; V was cut back by 1 base and J by 4 bases. This CDR3 reads CASSLDGTGILYGYTF. CDR3 DNA sequence: TGTGCCAGCAGCTTAGATGGGACAGGAATTCTCTATGGCTACACCTTC.

The chain has TRBV12-5 and TRBJ1-3, with D unclear. Germline V CDR1 and CDR2: LGHNT, FRNRAP. The CDR3 consists of 15 residues. Trimming stripped 6 bases from V and 3 bases from J, with 15 bases between. The CDR3 loop is CASGLEAGYGNTIYF. The CDR3, as DNA: TGTGCTAGTGGGCTAGAGGCGGGTTATGGAAACACCATATATTTT.

The chain carries TRBV2 and TRBJ1-6, with D possibly being TRBD1 (6 bases). The CDR3 spans 12 residues. Trimming pared 6 bases from V and 13 bases from J, leaving 13 bases between. Germline V gene lookup returns CDR1 SNHLY and CDR2 FYNNEI. CDR3: CASSEVQGPLHF. For the CDR3, the DNA is TGTGCCAGCAGCGAGGTGCAGGGGCCCCTCCACTTT.

The CDR3 region is CASSLGGTGGNEQFF. The CDR3 DNA reads as TGTGCCAGCAGCTTAGGAGGAACAGGGGGCAATGAGCAGTTCTTC. This sequence joins TRBV7-3 and TRBJ2-1; TRBD1 matches at 8 bases. The germline V gene has CDR1 SGHTA and CDR2 FQGTGA. V lost 2 bases to trimming and J lost 6 bases; unmatched junction nucleotides: 6. This CDR3 is 15 amino acids long.

This chain uses TRBV4-3 with TRBJ2-3; 7 bases are shared with TRBD1. V was pared by 3 bases and J by 2 bases, with 5 bases of the junction left unmatched. CDR1 is LGHNA, CDR2 YSLEER, per germline. The CDR3 runs 15 residues. CDR3 in DNA: TGCGCCAGCAGCCAGGGACAGAGCCACACAGATACGCAGTATTTT. Its translation: CASSQGQSHTDTQYF.

This clone has a single count. This chain uses TRBV10-3 with TRBJ1-6; tentative D call: TRBD1 (5 bases). V lost 10 bases and J 0 bases, leaving 16 bases between the germline ends. Germline V gene data show CDR1 as ENHRY and CDR2 as SYGVKD. The CDR3 extends over 16 amino acids. The DNA for the CDR3 is TGTGCCACCGGGGGGGTTCACAGCTCCTATAATTCACCCCTCCACTTT. It is translated as CATGGVHSSYNSPLHF.

This sequence joins TRBV29-1 and TRBJ2-2, with 9 bases lining up with TRBD1. This CDR3 region has 12 residues. V lost 7 bases, J lost 6 bases, and 3 bases stayed unmatched. Germline lookup yields CDR1 SQVTM and CDR2 ANQGSEA. CDR3 sequence (DNA): TGCAGCGGGTGGGACAGGGCCGGGGAGCTGTTTTTT. As protein: CSGWDRAGELFF.

The gene calls are TRBV7-8 and TRBJ1-1; the match to TRBD1 covers 9 bases. V was clipped by 8 bases and J by 1 base; unmatched bases: 8. Germline V CDR1 and CDR2: SGHVS, FQNEAQ. This CDR3 contains 15 residues. This chain's CDR3 is CASGGTGGWNTEAFF. The DNA for the CDR3 is TGTGCCAGCGGGGGCACAGGGGGCTGGAACACTGAAGCTTTCTTT.

The chain combines TRBV7-9 with TRBJ1-5, with no clear D. Looked up from germline, CDR1 is SEHNR and CDR2 is FQNEAQ (reference sequence). The V end lost 0 bases, the J end lost 5 bases, and 11 bases lay between the germline ends. The CDR3 has 15 amino acids. The CDR3 reads CASSLAAPGHQPQHF. CDR3 DNA: TGTGCCAGCAGCTTAGCAGCCCCTGGGCATCAGCCCCAGCATTTT.